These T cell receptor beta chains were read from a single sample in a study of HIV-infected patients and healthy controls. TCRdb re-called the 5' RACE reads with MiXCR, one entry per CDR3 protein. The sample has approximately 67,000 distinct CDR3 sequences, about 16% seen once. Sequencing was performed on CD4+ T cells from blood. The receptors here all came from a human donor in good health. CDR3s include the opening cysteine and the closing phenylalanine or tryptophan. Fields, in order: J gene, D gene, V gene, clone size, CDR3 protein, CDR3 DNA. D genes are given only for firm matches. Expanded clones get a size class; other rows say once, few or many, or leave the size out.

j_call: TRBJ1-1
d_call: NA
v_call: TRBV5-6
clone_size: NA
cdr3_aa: CASSLDGIAEAFF
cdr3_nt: TGTGCCAGCAGCTTGGACGGGATAGCTGAAGCTTTCTTT

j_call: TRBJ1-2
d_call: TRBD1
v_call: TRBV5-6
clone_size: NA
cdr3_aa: CASSLLTGGTFFGYTF
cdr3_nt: TGTGCCAGCAGCTTACTGACAGGGGGCACCTTCTTCGGCTACACCTTC

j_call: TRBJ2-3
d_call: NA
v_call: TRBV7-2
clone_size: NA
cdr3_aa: CASSPGLPTDTQYF
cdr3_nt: TGTGCCAGCAGCCCTGGACTACCCACAGATACGCAGTATTTT

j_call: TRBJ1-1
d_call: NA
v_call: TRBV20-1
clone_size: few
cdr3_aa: CSAPLGRQRTTEAFF
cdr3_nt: TGCAGTGCTCCCCTAGGCCGTCAGAGGACCACTGAAGCTTTCTTT

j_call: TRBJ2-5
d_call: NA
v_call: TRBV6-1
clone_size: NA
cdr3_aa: CATIRGGTDQETQYF
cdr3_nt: TGTGCCACCATCCGAGGAGGGACGGACCAAGAGACCCAGTACTTC

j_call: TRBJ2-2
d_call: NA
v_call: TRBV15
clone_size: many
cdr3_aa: CATSREGSGDTGELFF
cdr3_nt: TGTGCCACCAGCAGAGAGGGTAGCGGAGACACCGGGGAGCTGTTTTTT

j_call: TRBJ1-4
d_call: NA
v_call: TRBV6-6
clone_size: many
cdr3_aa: CASNLDQVEKLFF
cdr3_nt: TGTGCCAGCAACTTGGACCAAGTTGAAAAACTGTTTTTT

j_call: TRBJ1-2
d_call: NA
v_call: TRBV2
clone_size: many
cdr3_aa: CASSQGFNYGYTF
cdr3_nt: TGTGCCAGCAGTCAGGGGTTCAACTATGGCTACACCTTC

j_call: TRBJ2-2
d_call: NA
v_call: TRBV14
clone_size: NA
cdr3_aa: CASSLLNTGELFF
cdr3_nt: TGTGCCAGCAGCCTCCTGAACACCGGGGAGCTGTTTTTT

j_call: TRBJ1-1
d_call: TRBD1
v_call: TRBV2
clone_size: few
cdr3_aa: CASSGDRVNTEAFF
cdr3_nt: TGTGCCAGCAGTGGGGACAGGGTGAACACTGAAGCTTTCTTT

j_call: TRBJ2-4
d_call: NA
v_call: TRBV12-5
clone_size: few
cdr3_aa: CASGLGETLAKNIQYF
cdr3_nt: TGTGCTAGTGGTTTAGGGGAAACACTAGCCAAAAACATTCAGTACTTC

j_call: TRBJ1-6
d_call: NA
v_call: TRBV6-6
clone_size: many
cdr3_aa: CASSTGNYNSPLHF
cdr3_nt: TGTGCCAGCAGTACAGGGAATTATAATTCACCCCTCCACTTT

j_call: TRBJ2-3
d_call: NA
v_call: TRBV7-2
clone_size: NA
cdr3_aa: CASSQRRGTDTQYF
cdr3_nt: TGTGCCAGCAGCCAAAGACGGGGCACAGATACGCAGTATTTT

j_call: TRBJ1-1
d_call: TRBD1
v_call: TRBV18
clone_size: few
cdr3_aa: CASSLRDRGTEAFF
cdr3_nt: TGTGCCAGCTCACTCCGGGACAGGGGCACTGAAGCTTTCTTT

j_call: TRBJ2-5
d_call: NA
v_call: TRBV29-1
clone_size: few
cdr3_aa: CSVRFFQETQYF
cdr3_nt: TGCAGCGTTCGCTTTTTCCAAGAGACCCAGTACTTC

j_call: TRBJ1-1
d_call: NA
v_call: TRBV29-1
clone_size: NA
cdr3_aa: CSVVSAANTEAFF
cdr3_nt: TGCAGCGTTGTTTCGGCAGCGAACACTGAAGCTTTCTTT

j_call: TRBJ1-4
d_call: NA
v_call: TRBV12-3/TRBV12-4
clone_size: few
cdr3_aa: CASSPGGRYEKLFF
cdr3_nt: TGTGCCAGCAGTCCCGGGGGGAGATATGAAAAACTGTTTTTT

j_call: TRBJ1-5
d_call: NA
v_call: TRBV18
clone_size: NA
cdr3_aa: CASSPGHGQPQHF
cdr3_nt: TGTGCCAGCTCACCGGGTCACGGGCAGCCCCAGCATTTT

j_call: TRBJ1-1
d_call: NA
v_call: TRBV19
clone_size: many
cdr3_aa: CASIGRVMNTEAFF
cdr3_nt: TGTGCCAGTATTGGGCGGGTCATGAACACTGAAGCTTTCTTT

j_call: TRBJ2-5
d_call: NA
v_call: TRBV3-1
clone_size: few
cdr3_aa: CASSQTETQYF
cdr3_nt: TGTGCCAGCAGCCAAACGGAGACCCAGTACTTC

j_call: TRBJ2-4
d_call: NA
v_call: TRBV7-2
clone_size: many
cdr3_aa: CASSLSQGGNIQYF
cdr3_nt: TGTGCCAGCAGCTTAAGCCAGGGAGGTAACATTCAGTACTTC

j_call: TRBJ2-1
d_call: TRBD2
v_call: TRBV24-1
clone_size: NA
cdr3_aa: CATSVKASGSDEQFF
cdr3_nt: TGTGCCACCAGTGTTAAGGCTAGCGGGAGCGATGAGCAGTTCTTC

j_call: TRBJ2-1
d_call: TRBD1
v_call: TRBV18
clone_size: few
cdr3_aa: CASSPGQGARVEQFF
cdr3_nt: TGTGCCAGCTCACCGGGACAGGGGGCGCGAGTTGAGCAGTTCTTC

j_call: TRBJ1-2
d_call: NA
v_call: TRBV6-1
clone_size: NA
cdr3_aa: CASSEYHIRDHYGYTF
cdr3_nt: TGTGCCAGCAGTGAATACCATATTAGGGATCACTATGGCTACACCTTC

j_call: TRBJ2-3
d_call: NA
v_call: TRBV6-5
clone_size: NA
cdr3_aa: CASGGVDTQYF
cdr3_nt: TGTGCCAGCGGCGGTGTAGATACGCAGTATTTT

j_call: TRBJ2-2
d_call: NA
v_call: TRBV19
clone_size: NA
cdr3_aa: CASSIRLSGELFF
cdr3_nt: TGTGCCAGTAGTATTAGACTCTCCGGGGAGCTGTTTTTT

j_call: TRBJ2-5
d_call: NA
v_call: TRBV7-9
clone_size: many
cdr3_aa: CASSLFGETQYF
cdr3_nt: TGTGCCAGCAGCTTATTTGGGGAGACCCAGTACTTC

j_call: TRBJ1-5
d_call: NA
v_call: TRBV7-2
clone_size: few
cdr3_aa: CASSLTRDGNQPQHF
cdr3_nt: TGTGCCAGCAGCTTGACCCGGGACGGCAATCAGCCCCAGCATTTT

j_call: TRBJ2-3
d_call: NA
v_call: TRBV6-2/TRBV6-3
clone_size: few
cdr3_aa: CASRTIVYSGDTQYF
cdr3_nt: TGTGCCAGCAGGACGATCGTTTATAGCGGAGATACGCAGTATTTT

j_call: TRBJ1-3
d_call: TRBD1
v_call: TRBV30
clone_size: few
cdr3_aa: CAWTGQLGNTIYF
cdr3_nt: TGTGCCTGGACGGGACAGCTCGGAAACACCATATATTTT

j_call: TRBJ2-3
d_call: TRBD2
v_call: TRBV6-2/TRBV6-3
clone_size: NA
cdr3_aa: CASSRLGLAGARGTDTQYF
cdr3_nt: TGTGCCAGCAGTCGCCTGGGACTAGCGGGAGCGAGAGGCACAGATACGCAGTATTTT

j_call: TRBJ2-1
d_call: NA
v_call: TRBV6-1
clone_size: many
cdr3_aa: CASSEIGTYNEQFF
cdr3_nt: TGTGCCAGCAGTGAAATCGGGACTTACAATGAGCAGTTCTTC

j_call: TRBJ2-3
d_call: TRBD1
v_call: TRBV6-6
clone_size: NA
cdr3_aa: CASSYTLTGPDTQYF
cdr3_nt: TGTGCCAGCAGTTACACCCTGACAGGGCCAGATACGCAGTATTTT

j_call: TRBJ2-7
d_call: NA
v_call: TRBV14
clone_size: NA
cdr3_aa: CASSHYTGTYEQYF
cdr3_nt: TGTGCCAGCAGCCATTATACAGGGACCTACGAGCAGTACTTC

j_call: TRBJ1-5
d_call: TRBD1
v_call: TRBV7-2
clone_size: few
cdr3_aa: CASSSGTGGNQPQHF
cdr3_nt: TGTGCCAGCAGCTCTGGGACAGGGGGCAATCAGCCCCAGCATTTT

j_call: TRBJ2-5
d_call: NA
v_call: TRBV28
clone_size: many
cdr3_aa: CASSLAQETQYF
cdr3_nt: TGTGCCAGCAGTTTAGCCCAAGAGACCCAGTACTTC

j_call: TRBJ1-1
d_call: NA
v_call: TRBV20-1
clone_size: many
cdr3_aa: CSAREDTEAFF
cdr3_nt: TGCAGTGCTAGAGAGGACACTGAAGCTTTCTTT

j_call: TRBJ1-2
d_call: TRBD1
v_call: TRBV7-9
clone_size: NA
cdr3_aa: CASSFQDREYGYTF
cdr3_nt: TGTGCCAGCAGCTTTCAGGACAGGGAATATGGCTACACCTTC

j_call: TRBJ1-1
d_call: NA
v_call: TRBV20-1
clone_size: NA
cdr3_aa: CSARRMNTEAFF
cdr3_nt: TGCAGTGCGCGAAGAATGAACACTGAAGCTTTCTTT

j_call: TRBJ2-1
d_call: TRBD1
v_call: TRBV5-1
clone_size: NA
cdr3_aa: CASGTGLLEQFF
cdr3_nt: TGCGCCAGCGGGACAGGCTTGCTCGAGCAGTTCTTC

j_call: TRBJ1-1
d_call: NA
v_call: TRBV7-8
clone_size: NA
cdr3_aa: CASSLTIRTEAFF
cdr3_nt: TGTGCCAGCAGCTTAACGATAAGGACTGAAGCTTTCTTT

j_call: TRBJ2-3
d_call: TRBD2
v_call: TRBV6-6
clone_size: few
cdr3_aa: CASSQRAGGPDTQYF
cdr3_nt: TGTGCCAGCAGTCAGCGAGCGGGGGGCCCAGATACGCAGTATTTT

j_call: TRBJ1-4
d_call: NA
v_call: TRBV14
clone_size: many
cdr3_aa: CASSQALRENEKLFF
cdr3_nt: TGTGCCAGCAGCCAAGCCCTTCGGGAAAATGAAAAACTGTTTTTT